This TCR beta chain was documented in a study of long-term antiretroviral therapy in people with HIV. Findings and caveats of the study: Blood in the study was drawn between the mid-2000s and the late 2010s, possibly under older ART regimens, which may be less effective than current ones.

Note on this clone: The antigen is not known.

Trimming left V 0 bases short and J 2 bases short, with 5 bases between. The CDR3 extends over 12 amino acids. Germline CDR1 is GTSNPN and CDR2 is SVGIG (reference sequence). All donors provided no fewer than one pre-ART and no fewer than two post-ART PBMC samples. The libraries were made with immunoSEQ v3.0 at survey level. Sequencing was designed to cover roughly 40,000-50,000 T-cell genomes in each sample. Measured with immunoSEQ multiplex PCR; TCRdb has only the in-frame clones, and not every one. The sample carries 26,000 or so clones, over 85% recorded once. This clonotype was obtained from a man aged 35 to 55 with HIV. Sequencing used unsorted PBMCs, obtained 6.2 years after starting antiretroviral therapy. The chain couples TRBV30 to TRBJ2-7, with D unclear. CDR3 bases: TGTGCCTGGAGTGTAGGCCCCTACGAGCAGTACTTC. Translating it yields CAWSVGPYEQYF.